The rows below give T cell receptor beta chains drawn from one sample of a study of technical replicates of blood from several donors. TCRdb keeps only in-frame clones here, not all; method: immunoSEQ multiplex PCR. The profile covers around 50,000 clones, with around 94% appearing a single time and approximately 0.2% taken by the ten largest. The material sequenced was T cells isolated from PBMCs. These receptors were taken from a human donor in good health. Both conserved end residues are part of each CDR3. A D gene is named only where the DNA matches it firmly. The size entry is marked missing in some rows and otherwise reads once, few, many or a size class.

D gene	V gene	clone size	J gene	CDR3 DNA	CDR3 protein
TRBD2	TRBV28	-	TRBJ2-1	TGTGCCAGCAAGACTAGCGTTAGCTCCTACAATGAGCAGTTCTTC	CASKTSVSSYNEQFF
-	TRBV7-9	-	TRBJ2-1	TGTGCCAGCAGCTTAGATAATAGCTCCTACAATGAGCAGTTCTTC	CASSLDNSSYNEQFF
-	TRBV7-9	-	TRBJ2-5	TGTGCCAGCAGCTTAGCGAGAGTATCGGAGCAAGAGACCCAGTACTTC	CASSLARVSEQETQYF
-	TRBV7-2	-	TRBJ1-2	TGTGCCAGCAGCCCATATTTAGGGACTCAGGACCCTGGCTACACCTTC	CASSPYLGTQDPGYTF
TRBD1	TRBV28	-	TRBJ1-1	TGTGCCAGCAGTTCCGACAGGGGGGAGAACACTGAAGCTTTCTTT	CASSSDRGENTEAFF
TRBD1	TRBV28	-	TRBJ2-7	TGTGCCAGCAGCGACAGGGAGCTTTCTTCCTACGAGCAGTACTTC	CASSDRELSSYEQYF
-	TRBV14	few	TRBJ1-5	TGTGCCAGCAGCCAGCTGGGGTCGGGGCAGCCCCAGCATTTT	CASSQLGSGQPQHF
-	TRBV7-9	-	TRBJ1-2	TGTGCCAGCAGCCCTGTGGGCTTAAACTATGGCTACACCTTC	CASSPVGLNYGYTF
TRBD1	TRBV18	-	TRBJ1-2	TGTGCCAGCCACCATGGGACAGTGGACTATGGCTACACCTTC	CASHHGTVDYGYTF
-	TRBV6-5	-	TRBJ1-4	TGTGCCAGCAGTCCGACGGCAGGGCAAAAACTGTTTTTT	CASSPTAGQKLFF
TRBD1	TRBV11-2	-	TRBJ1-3	TGTGCCAGCAGCTCCCACCGGGACAGGGATTTAAACACCATATATTTT	CASSSHRDRDLNTIYF
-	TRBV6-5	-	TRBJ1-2	TGTGCCAGCACAGGGCGCTATGGCTACACCTTC	CASTGRYGYTF
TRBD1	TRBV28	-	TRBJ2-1	TGTGCCAGCAGTCTCATGACCCCGACAGGGTACGACAATGAGCAGTTCTTC	CASSLMTPTGYDNEQFF
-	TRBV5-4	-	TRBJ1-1	TGTGCCAGCAGCTTGTCAGGGGCGCTCACTGAAGCTTTCTTT	CASSLSGALTEAFF
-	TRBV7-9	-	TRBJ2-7	TGTGCCAGCAGCCACAGGGTGAGGATCGACGAGCAGTACTTC	CASSHRVRIDEQYF
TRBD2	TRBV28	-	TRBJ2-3	TGTGCCAGCAGTGAAGTAGCGGGGCAAATAAGCTCTAGCACAGATACGCAGTATTTT	CASSEVAGQISSSTDTQYF
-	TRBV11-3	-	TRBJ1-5	TGTGCCAGCAGCCCCGTGCGGGGCGGGGGAAATCAGCCCCAGCATTTT	CASSPVRGGGNQPQHF
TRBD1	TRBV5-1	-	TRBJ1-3	TGCGCCAGCAGCTTGGGGGACAGGTCGGGAAACACCATATATTTT	CASSLGDRSGNTIYF
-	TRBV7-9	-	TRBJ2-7	TGTGCCAGCAGCATTGTAAATACCTACGAGCAGTACTTC	CASSIVNTYEQYF
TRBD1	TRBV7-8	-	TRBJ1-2	TGTGCCAGCAGCTCAGCGGGACAGATCTATGGCTACACCTTC	CASSSAGQIYGYTF
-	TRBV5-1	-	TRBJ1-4	TGCGCCAGCAGCTTCTCAACTAATGAAAAACTGTTTTTT	CASSFSTNEKLFF
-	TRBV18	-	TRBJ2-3	TGTGCCAGCTCACCGGGTCTAGCTAACACAGATACGCAGTATTTT	CASSPGLANTDTQYF
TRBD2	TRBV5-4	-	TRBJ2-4	TGTGCCAGCAGCTTTTGGATACTAGCGGGAGTTAGAGCCAAAAACATTCAGTACTTC	CASSFWILAGVRAKNIQYF
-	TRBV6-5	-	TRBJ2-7	TGTGCCAGCAGGACTGATTATTACGAGCAGTACTTC	CASRTDYYEQYF
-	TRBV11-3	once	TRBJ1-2	TGTGCCAGCAGCTTTACCCTTAGGGAGGACTATGGCTACACCTTC	CASSFTLREDYGYTF
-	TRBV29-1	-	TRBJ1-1	TGCAGCGTTGAAAAAACACAGGGCCTTGAAGCTTTCTTT	CSVEKTQGLEAFF
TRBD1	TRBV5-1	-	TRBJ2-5	TGCGCCAGCACCGAACAGGGGTGGGGAGAGACCCAGTACTTC	CASTEQGWGETQYF
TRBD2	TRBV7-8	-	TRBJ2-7	TGTGCCAGCAGCGTCAGCGGGAGGGCCTACGAGCAGTACTTC	CASSVSGRAYEQYF
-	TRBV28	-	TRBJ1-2	TGTGCCAGTGGGGAGAACCTACAGGGTGGCTACACCTTC	CASGENLQGGYTF
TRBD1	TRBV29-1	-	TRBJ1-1	TGCAGCGTTAAAACAGGGGTCCACACTGAAGCTTTCTTT	CSVKTGVHTEAFF
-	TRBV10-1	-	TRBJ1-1	TGCGCCAGCAGGGGGACTGGGACTGAAGCTTTCTTT	CASRGTGTEAFF
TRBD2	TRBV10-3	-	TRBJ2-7	TGTGCCACCGCGGGAGGGCTCTCCTACGAGCAGTACTTC	CATAGGLSYEQYF
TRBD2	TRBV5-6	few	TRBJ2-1	TGTGCCAGCAGCTCCACCGGGACTAGCGGGAGGGCCGGCACTCGGTTCTTC	CASSSTGTSGRAGTRFF
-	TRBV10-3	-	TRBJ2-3	TGTGCCATCGCCCTTCGGGCAGATACGCAGTATTTT	CAIALRADTQYF
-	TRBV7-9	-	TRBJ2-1	TGTGCCAGCAGCTTAGTATGGGCAGGTTCCTACAATGAGCAGTTCTTC	CASSLVWAGSYNEQFF
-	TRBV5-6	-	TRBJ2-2	TGTGCCAGCACTACCCCGGGGGTAGCGAACACCGGGGAGCTGTTTTTT	CASTTPGVANTGELFF
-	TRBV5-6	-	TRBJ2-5	TGTGCCAGCAGACAGGGTGGGGAGACCCAGTACTTC	CASRQGGETQYF
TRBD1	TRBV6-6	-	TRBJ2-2	TGTGCCAGCAGTTACTCGGGACAGGGGTCCGGGGAGCTGTTTTTT	CASSYSGQGSGELFF
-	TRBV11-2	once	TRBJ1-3	TGTGCCAGCAAGTTGTGGGAGGGAAACACCATATATTTT	CASKLWEGNTIYF
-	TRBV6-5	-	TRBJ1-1	TGTGCCAGCGGACTAACGCCGAGGAACACTGAAGCTTTCTTT	CASGLTPRNTEAFF
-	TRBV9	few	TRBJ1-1	TGTGCCAGCAGCGAACAGGTAGTCACTGAAGCTTTCTTT	CASSEQVVTEAFF
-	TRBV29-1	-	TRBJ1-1	TGCAGCGTTGAAAGAAAACTGAGTTCCACTGAAGCTTTCTTT	CSVERKLSSTEAFF
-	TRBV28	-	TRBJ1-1	TGTGCCAGCACTCTAGGTGGAGCTGAAGCTTTCTTT	CASTLGGAEAFF
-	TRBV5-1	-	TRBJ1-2	TGCGCCAGCAGCTTGAGAGGAGGGGGGGTAAACTATGGCTACACCTTC	CASSLRGGGVNYGYTF
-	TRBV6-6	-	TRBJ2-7	TGTGCCAGCAGTTACTCTAGCGTCTACGAGCAGTACTTC	CASSYSSVYEQYF
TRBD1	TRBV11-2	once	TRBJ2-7	TGTGCCAGCAGCTTAACTACCGGGACAGGGGGCTTCTACGAGCAGTACTTC	CASSLTTGTGGFYEQYF
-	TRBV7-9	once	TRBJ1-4	TGTGCCAGCAGCTTAGTAGCCCTTAATGAAAAACTGTTTTTT	CASSLVALNEKLFF
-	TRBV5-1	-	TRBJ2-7	TGCGCCAGCAGCTTGGTTCACAGAACCTACGAGCAGTACTTC	CASSLVHRTYEQYF
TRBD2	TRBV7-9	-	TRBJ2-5	TGTGCCAGCAGCTCAACTAGCGGGGGGCATGGGGAGACCCAGTACTTC	CASSSTSGGHGETQYF
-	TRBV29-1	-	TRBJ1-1	TGCAGCGTTGAGGGGAGGATGAACACTGAAGCTTTCTTT	CSVEGRMNTEAFF
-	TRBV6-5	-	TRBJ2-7	TGTGCCAGCAGTGTATGGCAGGGCTACGAGCAGTACTTC	CASSVWQGYEQYF
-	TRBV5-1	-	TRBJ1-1	TGCGCCAGCAGATTAAACCAGGGGAACACTGAAGCTTTCTTT	CASRLNQGNTEAFF
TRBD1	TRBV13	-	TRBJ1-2	TGTGCCAGCAGCTCGGCCGGGACAGACTATGGCTACACCTTC	CASSSAGTDYGYTF
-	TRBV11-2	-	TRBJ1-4	TGTGCCAGCAGCTCAAACAAGGGGTTGCATGAAAAACTGTTTTTT	CASSSNKGLHEKLFF
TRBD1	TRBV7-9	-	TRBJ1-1	TGTGCCAGCAGCTTAGCCTACAGGGGGACTGAAGCTTTCTTT	CASSLAYRGTEAFF
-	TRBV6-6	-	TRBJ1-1	TGTGCCAGCAGTTACTCAGCAGGGGAGAACACTGAAGCTTTCTTT	CASSYSAGENTEAFF
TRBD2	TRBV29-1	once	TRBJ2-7	TGCAGCGTTGAGGGGTTAGCGGGGGGCCAAAGCTCCTACGAGCAGTACTTC	CSVEGLAGGQSSYEQYF
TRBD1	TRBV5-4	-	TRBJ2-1	TGTGCCAGCAGCTCCTTCCCGACAGGGGGGGGTGACGACAATGAGCAGTTCTTC	CASSSFPTGGGDDNEQFF
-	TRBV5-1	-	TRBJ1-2	TGCGCCAGCAGCTTGGAGGGGCATGGCTACACCTTC	CASSLEGHGYTF
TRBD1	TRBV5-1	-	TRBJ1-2	TGCGCCAGCAGCTCGGAACCGACAGGGATTGATGGCTACACCTTC	CASSSEPTGIDGYTF